This TCR beta chain derives from a study of T cells in Graves' hyperthyroidism and ophthalmopathy. Study-wide results and limits: Most expanded thyroid clonotypes above 0.001 recurred in blood.

Researchers barred patients who had uncontrolled infection, other autoimmune disease, pregnancy or lactation. Thyroid ultrasound, orbital computed tomography, clinical symptoms, and serum thyroxine and TRAb underpinned diagnoses. The CDR3 has 13 amino acids. Germline V lookup: CDR1 MNHEY, CDR2 SVGEGT. V gave up 2 bases and J gave up 4 bases, with 8 bases separating them. This clonotype has ten or more counts. Its antigen is undetermined. Using RNA transcripts as the source, TCR beta CDR3 regions were amplified. HTBI primers were used for first-round RT-PCR of the TCR CDR3. TCRdb itself ran the multiplex PCR reads through MiXCR, one entry per CDR3 protein. The sample lists nearly 600,000 distinct CDR3 sequences; 13% to 15% were seen once.

Sequenced material: blood. This clonotype was sampled from a woman aged 18-29 years with Graves' ophthalmopathy. The V call is TRBV6-2 or TRBV6-3, the J call TRBJ1-1; D remains ambiguous. The CDR3 nucleotides read TGTGCCAGCAGTTACCGGCCGGGCACTGAAGCTTTCTTT. It yields the protein CASSYRPGTEAFF.